This T cell receptor (beta chain) comes out of a study of cytomegalovirus exposure and HLA in healthy donors. General observations from the study: In a later analysis, V- and J-gene trimming of beta chains associated with a DCLRE1C missense variant, replicated independently.

CDR1 is SGHNT, CDR2 YENEEA, per germline. Trimming took off 5 bases at V and 3 bases at J, with 15 bases between the two ends. The CDR3 consists of 15 residues. A multiplex PCR was run with 60 Vbeta primers and 13 Jbeta primers. Sequenced by immunoSEQ multiplex PCR; TCRdb stores in-frame clones only, minus some. The repertoire holds around 50,000 clones, with just under 85% as singletons. As for this clone: Antigen: not known.

The clonotype originates from a middle-aged man in good health and CMV-seronegative. The chain combines TRBV11-3 with TRBJ2-3; tentative D call: TRBD1 (5 bases). The sample was PBMCs. The CDR3 spells CASSHYRLPTDTQYF. DNA of the CDR3: TGTGCCAGCAGCCATTACAGGCTACCAACAGATACGCAGTATTTT.